Shown below are 32 T cell receptor beta chains from a single sample sequenced in a study of T cells in tuberculosis. Sequenced by immunoSEQ multiplex PCR; TCRdb stores in-frame clones only, minus some. The data hold tens of thousands of clones, with more than 80% observed a single time. The sample comprised PBMCs. These receptors originate from a donor between 10 and 35 years old with latent tuberculosis or without tuberculosis infection. Some clones in this sample may be carry-over from other donors' samples.

In DNA form, the CDR3 reads TGCGCCAGCAGCCAAGTGACTAGCGGGAGGGGTTCCAATGAGCAGTTCTTC. Its translation: CASSQVTSGRGSNEQFF. The gene calls are TRBV4-3 and TRBJ2-1; TRBD2 matches at 14 bases. With V trimmed by 1 base and J by 6 bases, 5 bases remained unmatched. CDR3 length equals 17 residues. The germline V gene has CDR1 LGHNA and CDR2 YSLEER.

The sample holds one count of this clone. This chain uses TRBV30 with TRBJ2-3; D might be TRBD1 (5 bases). With 0 bases removed from V and 6 bases from J, the gap between germline ends came to 7 bases. CDR3 length: 12 residues. In germline, CDR1 is GTSNPN, CDR2 SVGIG (reference sequence). CDR3 coding DNA: TGTGCCTGGAGTGTAAAGGGGGATACGCAGTATTTT. Its translation is CAWSVKGDTQYF.

The rearrangement links TRBV18 to TRBJ1-1, with D unresolved. This CDR3 contains 17 residues. Looked up from germline, CDR1 is KGHSH and CDR2 is LQKENI. Trimming cost V 0 bases and J 2 bases, with 16 bases left between them. Here the CDR3 DNA reads TGTGCCAGCTCACCACCCCCAGGTCCCCTGGGTAACACTGAAGCTTTCTTT. Protein product: CASSPPPGPLGNTEAFF.

The V and J genes are TRBV9 and TRBJ1-1; tentatively, D is TRBD1 (5 bases). The germline V and J ends were trimmed by 4 bases and 11 bases, with 21 bases remaining between them. Germline CDR1 reads SGDLS; CDR2 reads YYNGEE. The CDR3 totals 14 residues. This CDR3 is CASSTGGGPRGAFF. CDR3 nucleotide sequence: TGTGCCAGCAGCACGGGGGGAGGACCCCGGGGGGCTTTCTTT.

The V gene is TRBV7-2, the J gene TRBJ1-2; 8 bases are a match to TRBD1. V lost 8 bases, J lost 13 bases, and 9 bases stayed unmatched. CDR3 length: 11 residues. Germline loops: CDR1 SGHTA, CDR2 FQGNSA. Here the CDR3 DNA reads TGTGCCAGCGACCCCGGCACAGGGGGCACCTTC. Its translation is CASDPGTGGTF.

The V call is TRBV6-5, the J call TRBJ2-3; unclear D gene. CDR3 size: 11 residues. The germline V gene encodes CDR1 MNHEY and CDR2 SVGAGI. V lost 8 bases to trimming and J lost 6 bases, with 9 bases between them. CDR3 coding DNA: TGTGCCAGCGTTCGGTTCGATACGCAGTATTTT. It translates to CASVRFDTQYF.

This chain uses TRBV28 with TRBJ2-1; possibly TRBD2 for D (6 bases). Germline V gene data show CDR1 as MDHEN and CDR2 as SYDVKM. The CDR3 is made up of 12 amino acids. Trimming took off 3 bases at V and 8 bases at J, with 8 bases between the two ends. CDR3 sequence reads: CASSLRGDEQFF. CDR3 nucleotides: TGTGCCAGCAGTTTGCGGGGCGATGAGCAGTTCTTC.

The chain carries TRBV9 and TRBJ1-2, with 8 positions matching TRBD1. CDR1 is SGDLS, CDR2 YYNGEE, per germline. The CDR3 covers 15 residues. V was pared by 4 bases and J by 7 bases, with 12 bases of the junction left unmatched. This CDR3 is CASSYWRGQGSGYTF. In nucleotides, the CDR3 is TGTGCCAGCAGCTACTGGAGAGGACAGGGCTCTGGCTACACCTTC.

This clone was seen a few times. This chain links TRBV6-5 with TRBJ2-5; 9 bases agree with TRBD1. The CDR3 loop spans 14 amino acids. V shed 6 bases and J 5 bases; nucleotides not matched to a gene: 7. The V gene's germline CDR1 is MNHEY and CDR2 SVGAGI. The CDR3 loop reads CASRPGTGSETQYF. CDR3 in DNA: TGTGCCAGCAGGCCCGGGACAGGGAGCGAGACCCAGTACTTC.

The chain links TRBV30 to TRBJ2-1, with 9 bases lining up with TRBD1. The ends lost 3 bases at V and 7 bases at J; junction bases unmatched: 7. The CDR3 is 14 amino acids. In germline, CDR1 is GTSNPN, CDR2 SVGIG (reference sequence). CDR3 DNA sequence: TGTGCCTGGAGCTGGGGACAGGGTTGGAATGAGCAGTTCTTC. Translated, it gives CAWSWGQGWNEQFF.

Only a few counts were recorded for this clone. CDR3 bases: TGCGCCAGCAGCCCCCGGGGGCGGGGGAGCTCCTACGAGCAGTACTTC. Protein: CASSPRGRGSSYEQYF. The chain carries TRBV5-1 and TRBJ2-7, with a weak D call TRBD2 (7 bases). The CDR3 runs 16 residues. V was clipped by 4 bases and J by 0 bases, with 17 bases between them. Germline lookup yields CDR1 SGHRS and CDR2 YFSETQ.

The V gene is TRBV29-1, the J gene TRBJ2-7; 9 bases fit TRBD1. Germline V gene sequence: CDR1 SQVTM, CDR2 ANQGSEA. V lost 3 bases to trimming and J lost 1 base; unmatched junction nucleotides: 1. This CDR3 has 13 residues. Written as DNA, the CDR3 is TGCAGCGTTGACGGGACAGGGTCCTACGAGCAGTACTTC. Protein sequence: CSVDGTGSYEQYF.

The chain uses TRBV30 and TRBJ1-4; D unclear. Between the trimmed V and J ends, which lost 7 bases and 1 base, there was a span of 13 bases. Germline values: CDR1 GTSNPN, CDR2 SVGIG (reference sequence). The CDR3 runs to 14 residues. CDR3 nucleotide sequence: TGTGCCTCCGATAATCCGGGAACTAATGAAAAACTGTTTTTT. Its protein is CASDNPGTNEKLFF.

The V and J genes are TRBV7-9 and TRBJ1-1; 10 bases are a match to TRBD1. Per the germline V gene, CDR1 is SEHNR and CDR2 is FQNEAQ (reference sequence). This CDR3 region has 12 residues. V lost 5 bases, J lost 11 bases, and 5 bases stayed unmatched. CDR3 residues: CASSRGQGKAFF. CDR3 coding DNA: TGTGCCAGCAGCAGGGGACAGGGGAAGGCTTTCTTT. Drawing the rest from reference TRBV7-9 and TRBJ1-1, the complete variable domain is DTGVSQNPRHKITKRGQNVTFRCDPISEHNRLYWYRQTLGQGPEFLTYFQNEAQLEKSRLLSDRFSAERPKGSFSTLEIQRTEQGDSAMYLCASSRGQGKAFFGQGTRLTVV.

In this sample, this clone turned up once. V and J are TRBV27 and TRBJ1-2, with 7 nucleotides matching TRBD1. V was pared by 5 bases and J by 3 bases, with 3 bases of the junction left unmatched. CDR1 and CDR2 from the germline V gene are MNHEY and SMNVEV (reference sequence). The CDR3 is 13 residues long. CDR3 sequence (DNA): TGTGCCAGCAGTCCTGGGACAGACTATGGCTACACCTTC. Translating gives CASSPGTDYGYTF.

The gene calls are TRBV10-2 and TRBJ2-1, with a possible D match to TRBD2 (5 bases). This CDR3 spans 17 amino acids. V was trimmed by 10 bases and J by 0 bases, leaving 22 bases between them. CDR1 WSHSY and CDR2 SAAADI come from the germline V gene. The CDR3 DNA is TGCGCCACCACTTTTCGGGGTCCTTCCAGCTCCTACAATGAGCAGTTCTTC. Translated: CATTFRGPSSSYNEQFF.

The rearrangement joins TRBV30 to TRBJ2-7, with 7 bases aligning to TRBD2. V gave up 2 bases and J gave up 4 bases; unmatched junction bases: 5. The germline V gene encodes CDR1 GTSNPN and CDR2 SVGIG (reference sequence). CDR3 length equals 13 residues. The CDR3 coding sequence is TGTGCCTGGAGTTCGGGGAGGGGATACGAGCAGTACTTC. Translating gives CAWSSGRGYEQYF. The whole variable domain, remainder taken from reference TRBV30 and TRBJ2-7, is SQTIHQWPATLVQPVGSPLSLECTVEGTSNPNLYWYRQAAGRGLQLLFYSVGIGQISSEVPQNLSASRPQDRQFILSSKKLLLSDSGFYLCAWSSGRGYEQYFGPGTRLTVT.

The rearrangement links TRBV5-6 to TRBJ1-5; the D gene is possibly TRBD1 (5 bases). The germline gives CDR1 SGHDT, CDR2 YYEEEE. The CDR3 is 14 amino acids. Trimming took off 4 bases at V and 5 bases at J, with 13 bases between the two ends. As DNA, the CDR3 is TGTGCCAGCAGCCAACACGGGGGGTATCAGCCCCAGCATTTT. This encodes CASSQHGGYQPQHF.

The V call is TRBV13, the J call TRBJ2-2; tentatively, D is TRBD1 (5 bases). The CDR3 loop spans 16 amino acids. Germline CDR1 PRHDT, CDR2 FYEKMQ (reference sequence). Trimming pared 1 base from V and 1 base from J, leaving 10 bases between. Here the CDR3 reads CASSLVGQENTGELFF. DNA of the CDR3: TGTGCCAGCAGCTTAGTGGGGCAGGAGAACACCGGGGAGCTGTTTTTT.

This clone is a singleton in its sample. This rearrangement joins TRBV11-2 to TRBJ2-7; 8 bases fit TRBD1. The germline gives CDR1 SGHAT, CDR2 FQNNGV. The CDR3 consists of 14 residues. The J segment lost 6 bases and the V segment lost 1 base, leaving 5 bases of the junction unmatched. The CDR3, as DNA: TGTGCCAGCAGCTTAGTTCGACAGGGGCGCGAGCAGTACTTC. It codes for CASSLVRQGREQYF.

The rearrangement uses TRBV27 and TRBJ2-1; 16 nucleotides agree with TRBD2. The CDR3 runs to 15 residues. V shed 6 bases and J 9 bases; nucleotides not matched to a gene: 5. Germline loops: CDR1 MNHEY, CDR2 SMNVEV (reference sequence). The CDR3 sequence is CASRGLAGGRGEQFF. Written as DNA, the CDR3 is TGTGCCAGCAGGGGACTAGCGGGGGGGCGCGGTGAGCAGTTCTTC.

This chain connects TRBV19 to TRBJ2-3; tentative D call: TRBD2 (5 bases). The germline V and J ends were trimmed by 8 bases and 1 base, with 16 bases remaining between them. The CDR3 has 15 amino acids. Germline CDR1 and CDR2: LNHDA and SQIVND (reference sequence). The CDR3 spells CASSPPPRGTDTQYF. The CDR3 DNA reads as TGTGCCAGTTCCCCCCCGCCGAGGGGCACAGATACGCAGTATTTT.

The chain joins TRBV5-1 to TRBJ2-7; D call uncertain. Trimming pared 2 bases from V and 3 bases from J, leaving 9 bases between. The CDR3 runs to 13 residues. CDR1 and CDR2 from the germline V gene are SGHRS and YFSETQ. The CDR3 DNA reads as TGCGCCAGCAGCTTTGCAGGCTACTACGAGCAGTACTTC. Translated, it gives CASSFAGYYEQYF.

V gene TRBV4-2 combines with J gene TRBJ2-5; no definite D call. This CDR3 has 11 residues. Deletions cut 4 bases from V and 2 bases from J, with 2 bases between. The germline CDR1 and CDR2 sequences are LGHNA and YNFKEQ. CDR3 amino acids: CASSLQETQYF. For the CDR3, the DNA is TGTGCCAGCAGCCTACAAGAGACCCAGTACTTC.

This clone was observed a single time. The chain has TRBV19 and TRBJ1-5; possible D gene TRBD1, 6 bases. CDR1 is LNHDA and CDR2 is SQIVND in the germline V gene (reference sequence). This CDR3 is built from 16 residues. V gave up 1 base and J gave up 0 bases, with 10 bases separating them. CDR3 sequence reads: CASSIAQGHSNQPQHF. The CDR3 nucleotides are TGTGCCAGTAGTATAGCGCAGGGACATAGCAATCAGCCCCAGCATTTT.

This rearrangement joins TRBV7-9 to TRBJ2-7; 13 bases align to TRBD2. V lost 5 bases to trimming and J lost 9 bases; unmatched junction nucleotides: 7. This CDR3 is 14 amino acids long. Germline V gene lookup returns CDR1 SEHNR and CDR2 FQNEAQ (reference sequence). The CDR3 protein is CASSPGTSGTRQYF. For the CDR3, the DNA is TGTGCCAGCAGCCCTGGGACTAGCGGGACTAGGCAGTACTTC.

This clone was seen once. The gene calls are TRBV6-6 and TRBJ1-1; D uncertain. CDR1 is MNHNY and CDR2 is SVGAGI in the germline V gene (reference sequence). V was clipped by 5 bases and J by 0 bases, with 13 bases between them. This CDR3 is built from 15 residues. DNA for the CDR3: TGTGCCAGCAGTCTAACCCCCTCCATGAACACTGAAGCTTTCTTT. This encodes CASSLTPSMNTEAFF.

V usage is TRBV28 and J usage is TRBJ1-2, with TRBD1 matching over 9 bases. V lost 2 bases and J lost 4; bases outside the gene matches: 5. The CDR3 is 15 residues long. Germline V gene lookup returns CDR1 MDHEN and CDR2 SYDVKM. The CDR3 loop reads CASSLGQGMTYGYTF. The CDR3 DNA reads as TGTGCCAGCAGTTTAGGACAGGGGATGACCTATGGCTACACCTTC.

The gene calls are TRBV18 and TRBJ1-2; TRBD1 matches 9 bases. CDR1 and CDR2 (germline): KGHSH, LQKENI. Unmatched junction bases numbered 8, after V lost 0 bases and J lost 12 bases. The length of the CDR3 is 14 residues. The CDR3 sequence: CASSPPDRGASNTF. CDR3 coding DNA: TGTGCCAGCTCACCACCGGACAGGGGTGCGTCGAACACCTTC.

The J gene is TRBJ1-4, the V gene TRBV28; possibly TRBD1 for D (6 bases). V gave up 4 bases and J gave up 10 bases, with 19 bases separating them. The CDR3 is made up of 15 amino acids. The germline CDR1 and CDR2 sequences are MDHEN and SYDVKM. Here the CDR3 DNA reads TGTGCCAGCAGTTCGCCTTCGAAGGACAGTGGAAAACTGTTTTTT. Its protein product is CASSSPSKDSGKLFF.

This chain uses TRBV27 with TRBJ1-2; possible D gene TRBD1, 5 bases. Germline-derived CDR1 and CDR2 are MNHEY and SMNVEV (reference sequence). V was clipped by 2 bases and J by 5 bases, with 12 bases between them. The CDR3 is made up of 14 amino acids. CDR3 in DNA: TGTGCCAGCAGTTTAGGCGGGGCCGGTTATGGCTACACCTTC. It codes for CASSLGGAGYGYTF.

This clone ranks as medium-sized. The chain has TRBV5-1 and TRBJ1-6; 7 bases map to TRBD1. CDR1 and CDR2 (germline): SGHRS, YFSETQ. V was pared by 0 bases and J by 7 bases, with 7 bases of the junction left unmatched. There are 16 residues in the CDR3. The CDR3 loop is CASSLDRQGVNSPLHF. The CDR3 DNA sequence: TGCGCCAGCAGCTTGGACAGGCAGGGGGTGAATTCACCCCTCCACTTT.